A few counts support the clone carrying this T cell receptor (beta chain). The data derive from a study of T-cell memory formation after mild COVID-19. TCRdb re-called the 5' RACE reads with MiXCR, one entry per CDR3 protein. Of about 350,000 distinct CDR3 sequences in the sample, roughly 13% were seen once. CDR1 and CDR2 (germline): MNHNY, SVGAGI (reference sequence). V gave up 6 bases and J gave up 2 bases; unmatched junction bases: 4. This CDR3 has 15 residues. What was sequenced was PBMCs or a T cell subset sorted from them (not recorded which). The clonotype originates from a man between 18 and 35 years old who had mild COVID-19 (a few samples of this study predate the infection). Cell type and time point are not known. The chain carries TRBV6-6 and TRBJ2-3, with 11 nucleotides matching TRBD2. This CDR3 is CASSLAGGTTDTQYF. The CDR3 nucleotides are TGTGCCAGCAGCCTAGCGGGGGGTACCACAGATACGCAGTATTTT.